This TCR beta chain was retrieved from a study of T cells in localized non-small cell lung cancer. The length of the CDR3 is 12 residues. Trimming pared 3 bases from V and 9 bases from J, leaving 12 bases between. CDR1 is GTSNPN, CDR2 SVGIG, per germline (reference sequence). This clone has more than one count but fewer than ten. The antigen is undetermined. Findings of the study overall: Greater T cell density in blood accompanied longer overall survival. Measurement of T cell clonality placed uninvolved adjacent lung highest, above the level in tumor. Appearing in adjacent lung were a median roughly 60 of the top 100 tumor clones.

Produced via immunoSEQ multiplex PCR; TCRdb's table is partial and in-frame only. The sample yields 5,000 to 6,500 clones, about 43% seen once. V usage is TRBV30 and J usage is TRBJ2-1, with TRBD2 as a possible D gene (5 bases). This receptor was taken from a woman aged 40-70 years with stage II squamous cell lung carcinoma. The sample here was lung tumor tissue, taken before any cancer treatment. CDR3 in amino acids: CAWSGVVGEQFF. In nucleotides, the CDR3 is TGTGCCTGGAGCGGGGTTGTGGGTGAGCAGTTCTTC.